This T cell receptor (beta chain) was obtained from a study of T cells in women clearing cervical HPV infection. Study overall: Controls were women whose single incident HPV16 infection cleared within 12 months without precancer or cancer. Only a few women had HLA typing results available.

The CDR3 totals 15 residues. J gave up 0 bases and V 6 bases, and 4 bases lay outside the gene matches. Germline CDR1 and CDR2: KGHSH and LQKENI. TCRdb's copy holds only in-frame clones and misses some; the assay was immunoSEQ multiplex PCR. This table holds some 40,000 clones. A word on this clone: Antigen: not known. The CDR3 goes on 3 residues after the read ends, and that part is filled in from the germline J gene.

General study results and limits: TRBV6-7 relative abundance averaged around 0.11% in cases and 0.15% to 0.2% in controls.

This clonotype originated in a woman aged 18 to 75 with a cervical HPV16 infection that either progressed to CIN3+ or cleared (not recorded which). The sample consisted of blood buffy coat. The rearrangement joins TRBV18 to TRBJ2-2; 7 bases are a match to TRBD2. The CDR3 is CASSGGTTNTGELFF. The covered CDR3 bases are TGTGCCAGCTCTGGGGGGACTACGAACACCGGGGAG.